This TCR beta chain was sequenced during a study of blood T cell repertoires in COVID-19. Across the study: Acute and convalescent COVID-19 samples came from the United States, Italy and Spain.

Produced via immunoSEQ multiplex PCR; TCRdb's table is partial and in-frame only. In the table there are 300,000 to 400,000 clones, 75% to 90% of which are singletons. The participants were between roughly 18 and 89 years old and came from 20 to 30 US areas. In Cohort 3, a recovered donor had either two negative PCRs, clearance, or symptom resolution. Deletions cut 1 base from V and 7 bases from J, with 10 bases between. CDR1 SGHTA and CDR2 FQGNSA come from the germline V gene. The CDR3 consists of 13 residues. V and J are TRBV7-2 and TRBJ1-2; D unresolved. This receptor was obtained from a man in his fifties or sixties who had recovered from COVID-19. Material for sequencing was PBMCs or T cells enriched from blood (not recorded which). The CDR3 protein is CASSLEARSGYTF. The CDR3 nucleotides are TGTGCCAGCAGCTTAGAAGCGAGGTCTGGCTACACCTTC.